The present TCR beta chain was sequenced within a study of T-cell memory formation after mild COVID-19. This clonotype was detected a few times. One entry per CDR3 protein, called by TCRdb with MiXCR from the 5' RACE reads. The profile shows approximately 410,000 distinct CDR3 sequences, less than 25% of them singletons. V shed 3 bases and J shed 6 bases, with 13 bases lying between them. This CDR3 is 14 amino acids long. The sequenced material came from PBMCs or a T cell subset sorted from them (not recorded which). V is TRBV12-3 or TRBV12-4 and J is TRBJ2-3; tentatively, D is TRBD2 (5 bases). This receptor was obtained from an adult woman who had mild COVID-19 (a few samples of this study predate the infection). Cell type and time point are not known. The CDR3 DNA is TGTGCCAGCAGTTTCGGACTGTCCAGGGATACGCAGTATTTT. Its protein product is CASSFGLSRDTQYF.